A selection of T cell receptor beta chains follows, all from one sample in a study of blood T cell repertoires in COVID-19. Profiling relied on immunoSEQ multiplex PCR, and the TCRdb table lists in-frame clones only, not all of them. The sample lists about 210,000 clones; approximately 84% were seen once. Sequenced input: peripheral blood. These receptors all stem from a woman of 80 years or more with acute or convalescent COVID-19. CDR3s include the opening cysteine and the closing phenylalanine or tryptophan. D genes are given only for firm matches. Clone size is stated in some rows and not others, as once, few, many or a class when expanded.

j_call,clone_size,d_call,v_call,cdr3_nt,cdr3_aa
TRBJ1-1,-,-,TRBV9,TGTGCCAGCAGCGTAGCTCCGGGAAACACTGAAGCTTTCTTT,CASSVAPGNTEAFF
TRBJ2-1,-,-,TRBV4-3,TGCGCCAGCAGCCAAGATATTAGCGGATACAATGAGCAGTTCTTC,CASSQDISGYNEQFF
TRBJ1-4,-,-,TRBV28,TGTGCCAGCAGTTTAACGGGGTTCAGGAATGAAAAACTGTTTTTT,CASSLTGFRNEKLFF
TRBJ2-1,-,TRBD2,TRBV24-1,TGTGCCACCAGTGGGACTAGCGGGAGCACCGGGTATGAGCAGTTCTTC,CATSGTSGSTGYEQFF
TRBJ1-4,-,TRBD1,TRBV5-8,TGTGCCAGCAGCCCTCTCGGGACAGGGTACGAAAAACTGTTTTTT,CASSPLGTGYEKLFF
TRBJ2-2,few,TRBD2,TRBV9,TGTGCCAGCAGCGTCGGACTAGCGGGAGCCAACACCGGGGAGCTGTTTTTT,CASSVGLAGANTGELFF
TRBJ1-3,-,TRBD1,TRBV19,TGTGCCAGTAGTACCCCGGGACAGGGGGCGGGCGTTTATTTT,CASSTPGQGAGVYF
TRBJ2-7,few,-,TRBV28,TGTGCCAGCAGTTTAGTGGGACACAACTACGAGCAGTACTTC,CASSLVGHNYEQYF
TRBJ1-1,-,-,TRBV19,TGTGCCAGTAGGGGCCCCTCGATGAACACTGAAGCTTTCTTT,CASRGPSMNTEAFF
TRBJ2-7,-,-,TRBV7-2,TGTGCCAGCAGCTTAGAGGAACTAGCCTCCTCGGAGCAGTACTTC,CASSLEELASSEQYF
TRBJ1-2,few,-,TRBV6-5,TGTGCCAGCAGTTATCGGTCCGGCTATGGCTACACCTTC,CASSYRSGYGYTF
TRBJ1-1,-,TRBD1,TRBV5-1,TGCGCCAGCAGCTTCACAGGGGGCCCCACTGAAGCTTTCTTT,CASSFTGGPTEAFF
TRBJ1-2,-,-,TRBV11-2,TGTGCCAGCAGCTTAGCGGGCTATGGCTACACCTTC,CASSLAGYGYTF
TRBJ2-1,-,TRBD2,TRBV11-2,TGTGCCAGCAGCCTCGGGTCTAGCGGGAGGTTCGATGAGCAGTTCTTC,CASSLGSSGRFDEQFF
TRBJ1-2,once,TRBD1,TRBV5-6,TGTGCCAGCAGCTTTGGGACAGGGACCTATGGCTACACCTTC,CASSFGTGTYGYTF
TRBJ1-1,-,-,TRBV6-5,TGTGCCAGCGCCCCATATGCGGAAGCTTTCTTT,CASAPYAEAFF
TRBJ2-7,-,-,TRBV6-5,TGTGCCAGCAGTTACTTACCGGGTGGTGGCTACGAGCAGTACTTC,CASSYLPGGGYEQYF
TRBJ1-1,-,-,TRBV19,TGTGCCAGTAGTACAAGGGGAAACACTGAAGCTTTCTTT,CASSTRGNTEAFF
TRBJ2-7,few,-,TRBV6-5,TGTGCCAGCCTAAGTCCCTACGAGCAGTACTTC,CASLSPYEQYF
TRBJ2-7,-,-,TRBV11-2,TGTGCCAGCAGCCCCCCCACGCGGGACCCGTCGGCGAGAGACGAGCAGTACTTC,CASSPPTRDPSARDEQYF
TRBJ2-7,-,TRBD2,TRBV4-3,TGCGCCAGCAGCCTTGGGACTAGCGGGAGGGAGGAGCAGTACTTC,CASSLGTSGREEQYF
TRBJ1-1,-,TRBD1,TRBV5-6,TGTGCCAGCAGCTATGGGACAGCTGAAGCTTTCTTT,CASSYGTAEAFF
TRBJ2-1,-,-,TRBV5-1,TGCGCCAGCAGCATCTACTGGACTCTGGATGAGCAGTTCTTC,CASSIYWTLDEQFF
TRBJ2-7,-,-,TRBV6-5,TGTGCCAGCGGATACTCAGGCCGGGTCTACGAGCAGTACTTC,CASGYSGRVYEQYF
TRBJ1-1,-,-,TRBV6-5,TGTGCCAGCAGTTACGGGCAGACCAACACTGAAGCTTTCTTT,CASSYGQTNTEAFF
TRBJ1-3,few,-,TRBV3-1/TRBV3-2,TGTGCCAGCAGCCGAGCCAGGGAATCAGGAAACACCATATATTTT,CASSRARESGNTIYF
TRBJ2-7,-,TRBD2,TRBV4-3,TGCGCCAGCAGCCAAGTCTGGCTAGCGGGTCAGTACGAGCAGTACTTC,CASSQVWLAGQYEQYF
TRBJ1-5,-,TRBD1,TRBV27,TGTGCCAGCAGGCGCCGGGACAGTAGCAATCAGCCCCAGCATTTT,CASRRRDSSNQPQHF
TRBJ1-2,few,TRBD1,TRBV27,TGTGCCAGCAGTTTAGTTGGGACAGGAAACTATGGCTACACCTTC,CASSLVGTGNYGYTF
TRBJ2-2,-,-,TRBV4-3,TGCGCCAGCAGCCAAGAAAGTTTAGTCCCCGGGGAGCTGTTTTTT,CASSQESLVPGELFF
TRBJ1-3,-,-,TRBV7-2,TGTGCCAGCAGCCCGCGGCAACTAATCTCTGGAAACACCATATATTTT,CASSPRQLISGNTIYF
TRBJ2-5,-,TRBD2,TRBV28,TGTGCCAGCAGTCCCCCGGGGGGAGGGAAAGAGACCCAGTACTTC,CASSPPGGGKETQYF
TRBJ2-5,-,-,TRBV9,TGTGCCAGCAGCGTAGACGACAGAGCAATGGTGGCCCAGTACTTC,CASSVDDRAMVAQYF
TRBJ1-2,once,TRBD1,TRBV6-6,TGTGCCAGCAGTCCTCGGACAGGAGCCAACTATGGCTACACCTTC,CASSPRTGANYGYTF